This TCR beta chain was obtained from a study of a mutant IDH1 vaccine in newly diagnosed glioma. Overall study: Antecedent treatment encompassed radiotherapy, temozolomide, or their combination; the majority received both. Study-level findings and limits: Any relationship between pseudoprogression and changes in top peripheral T cell clonotypes seemed absent.

CDR3 length: 15 amino acids. The J segment lost 2 bases and the V segment lost 8 bases, leaving 9 bases of the junction unmatched. Germline V gives CDR1 SGHRS, CDR2 YFSETQ. Comment on this clone: The antigen remains undetermined.

Method: immunoSEQ multiplex PCR; TCRdb's copy keeps in-frame clones and lacks some. The table has some 30,000 clones, around four fifths seen once. Time point described: week 35, safety follow-up. Each dose delivered 300 ug of mutant IDH1 20-mer peptide subcutaneously with imiquimod. This chain uses TRBV5-1 with TRBJ2-5, with 10 nucleotides matching TRBD2. Sequences were derived from PBMCs, sampled from a glioma patient whose treatment included an IDH1 peptide vaccine. The receptor's source is a middle-aged woman with glioma. The CDR3 reads CASCIAGGLQETQYF. As DNA, the CDR3 is TGCGCCAGTTGTATAGCGGGGGGCCTTCAAGAGACCCAGTACTTC.